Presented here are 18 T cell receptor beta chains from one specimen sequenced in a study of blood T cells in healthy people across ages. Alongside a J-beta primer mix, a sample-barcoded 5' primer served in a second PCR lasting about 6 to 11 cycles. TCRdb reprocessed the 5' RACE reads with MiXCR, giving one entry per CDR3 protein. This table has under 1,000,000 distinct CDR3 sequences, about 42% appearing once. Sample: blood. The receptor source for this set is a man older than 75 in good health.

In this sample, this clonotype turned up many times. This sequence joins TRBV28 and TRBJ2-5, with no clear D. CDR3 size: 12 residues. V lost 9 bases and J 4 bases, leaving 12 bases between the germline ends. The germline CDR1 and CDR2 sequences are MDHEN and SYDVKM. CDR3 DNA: TGTGCCAGTCAAAAAAGGGCAGAGACCCAGTACTTC. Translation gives CASQKRAETQYF.

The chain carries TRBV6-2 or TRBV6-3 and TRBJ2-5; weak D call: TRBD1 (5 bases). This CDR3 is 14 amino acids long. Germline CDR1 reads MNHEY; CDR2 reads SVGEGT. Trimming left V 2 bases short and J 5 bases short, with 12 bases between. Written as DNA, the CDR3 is TGTGCCAGCAGTTACAGTTCAGGGATGGAGACCCAGTACTTC. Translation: CASSYSSGMETQYF.

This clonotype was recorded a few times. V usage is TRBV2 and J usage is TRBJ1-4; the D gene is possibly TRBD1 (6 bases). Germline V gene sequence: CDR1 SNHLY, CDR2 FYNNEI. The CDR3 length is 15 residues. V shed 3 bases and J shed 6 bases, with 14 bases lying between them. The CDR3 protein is CASSDAGGHHEKLFF. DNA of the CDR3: TGTGCCAGCAGTGACGCGGGGGGGCACCATGAAAAACTGTTTTTT.

CDR3 sequence: CASSQGGIGNEQFF. The CDR3, as DNA: TGTGCCAGCTCACAGGGGGGCATCGGCAATGAGCAGTTCTTC. The chain employs TRBV18 and TRBJ2-1; D tentatively fits TRBD1 or TRBD2 (6 bases each). The germline gives CDR1 KGHSH, CDR2 LQKENI. The CDR3 sequence is 14 residues long. Trimming pared 4 bases from V and 6 bases from J, leaving 13 bases between.

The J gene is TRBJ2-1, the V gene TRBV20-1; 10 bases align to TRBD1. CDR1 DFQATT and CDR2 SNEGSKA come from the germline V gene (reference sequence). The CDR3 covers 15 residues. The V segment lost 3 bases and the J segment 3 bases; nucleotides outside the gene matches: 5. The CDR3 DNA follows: TGCAGTGCTAGGGGACAGGGGTCGGACTACAATGAGCAGTTCTTC. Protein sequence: CSARGQGSDYNEQFF.

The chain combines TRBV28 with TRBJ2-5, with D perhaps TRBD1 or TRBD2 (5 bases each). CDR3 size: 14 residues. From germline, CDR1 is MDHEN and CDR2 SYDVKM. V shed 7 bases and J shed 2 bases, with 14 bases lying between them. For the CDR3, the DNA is TGTGCCAGCAATAGACAGAGGGCTCAAGAGACCCAGTACTTC. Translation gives CASNRQRAQETQYF.

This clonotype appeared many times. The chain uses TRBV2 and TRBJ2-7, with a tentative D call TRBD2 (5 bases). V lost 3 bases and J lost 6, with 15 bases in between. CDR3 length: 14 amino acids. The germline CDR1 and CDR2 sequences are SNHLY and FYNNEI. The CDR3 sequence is CASSEEGKRVEQYF. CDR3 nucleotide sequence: TGTGCCAGCAGTGAGGAAGGGAAGAGGGTCGAGCAGTACTTC.

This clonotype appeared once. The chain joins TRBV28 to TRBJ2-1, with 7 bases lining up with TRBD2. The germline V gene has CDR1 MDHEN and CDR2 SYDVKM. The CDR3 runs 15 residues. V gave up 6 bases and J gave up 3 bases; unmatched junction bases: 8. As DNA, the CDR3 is TGTGCCAGCAGCCAAGATAGGGACTACTACAATGAGCAGTTCTTC. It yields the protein CASSQDRDYYNEQFF.

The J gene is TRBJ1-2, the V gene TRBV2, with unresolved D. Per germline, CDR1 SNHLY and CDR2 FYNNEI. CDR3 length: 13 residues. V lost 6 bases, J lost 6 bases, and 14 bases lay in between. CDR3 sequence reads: CASSVHLQNGYTF. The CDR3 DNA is TGTGCCAGCAGCGTACATCTGCAGAATGGCTACACCTTC. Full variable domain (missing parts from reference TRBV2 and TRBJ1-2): EPEVTQTPSHQVTQMGQEVILRCVPISNHLYFYWYRQILGQKVEFLVSFYNNEISEKSEIFDDQFSVERPDGSNFTLKIRSTKLEDSAMYFCASSVHLQNGYTFGSGTRLTVV.

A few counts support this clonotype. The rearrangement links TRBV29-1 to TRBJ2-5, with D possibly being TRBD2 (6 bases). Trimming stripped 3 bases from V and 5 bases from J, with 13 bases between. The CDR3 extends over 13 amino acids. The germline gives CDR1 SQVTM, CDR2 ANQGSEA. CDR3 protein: CSVDLGGRETQYF. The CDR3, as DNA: TGCAGCGTTGATCTGGGGGGTCGGGAGACCCAGTACTTC.

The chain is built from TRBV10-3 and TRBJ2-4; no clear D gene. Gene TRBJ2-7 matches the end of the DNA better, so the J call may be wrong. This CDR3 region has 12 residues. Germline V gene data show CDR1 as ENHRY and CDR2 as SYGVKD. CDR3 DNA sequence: TGTGCCATCAGTGCTGTTGACTACGAGCAGTACTTC. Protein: CAISAVDYEQYF.

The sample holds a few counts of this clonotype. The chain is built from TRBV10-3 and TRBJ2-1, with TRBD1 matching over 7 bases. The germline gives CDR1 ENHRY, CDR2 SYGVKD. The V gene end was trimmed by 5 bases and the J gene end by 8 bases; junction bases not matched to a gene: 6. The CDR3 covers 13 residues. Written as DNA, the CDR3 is TGTGCCATCAGTACCAGACAGGGAGATGAGCAGTTCTTC. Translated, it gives CAISTRQGDEQFF.

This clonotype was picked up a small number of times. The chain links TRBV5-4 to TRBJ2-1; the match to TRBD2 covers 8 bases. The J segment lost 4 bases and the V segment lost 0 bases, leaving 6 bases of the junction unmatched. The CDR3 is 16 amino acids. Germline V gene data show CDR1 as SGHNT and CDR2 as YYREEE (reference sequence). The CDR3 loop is CASSLGGGKTYNEQFF. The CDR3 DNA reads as TGTGCCAGCAGCTTGGGCGGGGGGAAAACGTACAATGAGCAGTTCTTC.

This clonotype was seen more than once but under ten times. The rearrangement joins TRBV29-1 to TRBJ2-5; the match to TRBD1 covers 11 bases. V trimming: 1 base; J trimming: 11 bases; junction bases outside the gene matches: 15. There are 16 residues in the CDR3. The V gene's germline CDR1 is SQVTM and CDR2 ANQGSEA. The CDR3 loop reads CSVEAEGQGAGNEQYF. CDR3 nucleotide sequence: TGCAGCGTTGAAGCTGAAGGACAGGGGGCAGGGAATGAGCAGTACTTC.

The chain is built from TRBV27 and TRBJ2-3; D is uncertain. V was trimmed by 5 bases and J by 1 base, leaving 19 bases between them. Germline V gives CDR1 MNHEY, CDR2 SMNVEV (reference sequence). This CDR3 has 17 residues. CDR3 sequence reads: CASSPHSAVSRTDTQYF. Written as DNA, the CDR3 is TGTGCCAGCAGTCCCCACTCGGCGGTCTCTCGCACAGATACGCAGTATTTT.

The CDR3 DNA is TGTGCCAGCAGTTACAAGGGGGCGCAGGGGGATGAGCAGTTCTTC. The encoded protein is CASSYKGAQGDEQFF. The V call is TRBV6-5, the J call TRBJ2-1, with 7 bases that match TRBD1. Germline loops: CDR1 MNHEY, CDR2 SVGAGI. Germline trimming cut 2 bases from V and 8 bases from J; bases unmatched to any gene: 9. CDR3 length: 15 residues.

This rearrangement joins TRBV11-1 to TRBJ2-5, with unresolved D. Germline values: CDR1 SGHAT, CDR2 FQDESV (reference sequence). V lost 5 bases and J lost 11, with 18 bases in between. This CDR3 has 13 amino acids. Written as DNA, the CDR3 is TGTGCCAGCAGCCCCGCAGCATTCTATGAGCAGTACTTC. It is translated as CASSPAAFYEQYF. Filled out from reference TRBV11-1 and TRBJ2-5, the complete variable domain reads EAEVAQSPRYKITEKSQAVAFWCDPISGHATLYWYRQILGQGPELLVQFQDESVVDDSQLPKDRFSAERLKGVDSTLKIQPAELGDSAMYLCASSPAAFYEQYFGPGTRLLVL.

CDR3 sequence: CAISESRDRAYEQYF. DNA for the CDR3: TGTGCCATCAGTGAATCCCGGGACAGGGCCTACGAGCAGTACTTC. The V gene is TRBV10-3, the J gene TRBJ2-7, with TRBD1 identical over 9 bases. Germline-derived CDR1 and CDR2 are ENHRY and SYGVKD. Trimming cost V 3 bases and J 2 bases; bases outside gene matches: 5. The CDR3 runs to 15 residues.